These T cell receptor beta chains were read from a single sample in a study of T cell responses to AZD1222 COVID-19 vaccine. Sequenced by immunoSEQ multiplex PCR; TCRdb stores in-frame clones only, minus some. The repertoire consists of tens of thousands of clones, with around four fifths occurring once and the leading ten covering roughly 25%. This specimen was peripheral blood, taken 28 days after the second AZD1222 dose. These receptors were collected from an adult who received the AZD1222 COVID-19 vaccine. Both conserved end residues are part of each CDR3.

len: 16
v_gene: TRBV3-1/TRBV3-2
CDR3aa: CASSQVGLEHSYEQYF

len: 13
v_gene: TRBV6-5
CDR3aa: CASSPGDSETQYF

len: 16
v_gene: TRBV27
CDR3aa: CASSYSGGEEVYEQYF

len: 21
v_gene: TRBV2
CDR3aa: CASSDVGRGRETGGSNQPQHF

len: 15
v_gene: TRBV6-1
CDR3aa: CASSEDRDASYEQYF

len: 12
v_gene: TRBV10-1
CDR3aa: CASSDGPYEQYF

len: 16
v_gene: TRBV11-2
CDR3aa: CASSLFRGLSGNTIYF

len: 15
v_gene: TRBV5-1
CDR3aa: CASSLAENINYGYTF

len: 13
v_gene: TRBV10-3
CDR3aa: CAIRGQMNTEAFF

len: 14
v_gene: TRBV7-8
CDR3aa: CASSLGPTSGKLFF

len: 14
v_gene: TRBV2
CDR3aa: CASSPAGFQETQYF

len: 14
v_gene: TRBV28
CDR3aa: CASSPGQGPYEQYF

len: 13
v_gene: TRBV7-2
CDR3aa: CASTPNAPGELFF

len: 16
v_gene: TRBV4-2
CDR3aa: CASSQTRSSYNSPLHF

len: 14
v_gene: TRBV5-4
CDR3aa: CASSTGGSYNEQFF

len: 16
v_gene: TRBV5-5
CDR3aa: CASSLAWNRLNTEAFF

len: 18
v_gene: TRBV3-1/TRBV3-2
CDR3aa: CASSQDRWKREAKNIQYF

len: 15
v_gene: TRBV5-1
CDR3aa: CASSTWTGGNSPLHF

len: 13
v_gene: TRBV6-5
CDR3aa: CASSFGSGTEAFF

len: 11
v_gene: TRBV6-5
CDR3aa: CASRTNYGYTF

len: 14
v_gene: TRBV5-1
CDR3aa: CASSDNTGAGELFF

len: 13
v_gene: TRBV29-1
CDR3aa: CSVGMTGDTEAFF

len: 15
v_gene: TRBV5-1
CDR3aa: CASSLATGGKEKLFF

len: 14
v_gene: TRBV7-9
CDR3aa: CASSLGPANYGYTF

len: 16
v_gene: TRBV12-5
CDR3aa: CASGLGPGQGLRGYTF

len: 13
v_gene: TRBV29-1
CDR3aa: CSASTGMHYGYTF

len: 14
v_gene: TRBV2
CDR3aa: CASSGGGSKETQYF

len: 14
v_gene: TRBV7-9
CDR3aa: CASSPPSWTDTQYF

len: 15
v_gene: TRBV7-8
CDR3aa: CASSLGGAVSYGYTF

len: 14
v_gene: TRBV11-3
CDR3aa: CASSALSGSYEQYF

len: 14
v_gene: TRBV11-2
CDR3aa: CASSFRAPIEKLFF

len: 11
v_gene: TRBV6-5
CDR3aa: CVSLGGSTLHF

len: 13
v_gene: TRBV6-6
CDR3aa: CASGPSSNQPQHF

len: 11
v_gene: TRBV12-3/TRBV12-4
CDR3aa: CASSLQGPSFF

len: 15
v_gene: TRBV19
CDR3aa: CASSKPGLSREKLFF

len: 17
v_gene: TRBV18
CDR3aa: CASSPPVTGSLNTEAFF

len: 14
v_gene: TRBV11-3
CDR3aa: CASSRRGGKETQYF

len: 15
v_gene: TRBV11-3
CDR3aa: CASSLQASRTDTQYF

len: 12
v_gene: TRBV6-5
CDR3aa: CASSRGGETQYF

len: 15
v_gene: TRBV9
CDR3aa: CASSLEGRYTGELFF

len: 13
v_gene: TRBV7-9
CDR3aa: CASSPLSSNEQFF

len: 14
v_gene: TRBV6-6
CDR3aa: CASSYGGGYNEQFF

len: 12
v_gene: TRBV11-2
CDR3aa: CASSPSTDTQYF

len: 15
v_gene: TRBV3-1/TRBV3-2
CDR3aa: CASSQFTGGAGELFF

len: 13
v_gene: TRBV12-5
CDR3aa: CASGLGRGDGYTF

len: 17
v_gene: TRBV2
CDR3aa: CASSEVETGAKNTEAFF

len: 15
v_gene: TRBV18
CDR3aa: CASSPFDRNTGELFF

len: 18
v_gene: TRBV7-6
CDR3aa: CASSPYSLRQGLYNEQFF

len: 11
v_gene: TRBV12-5
CDR3aa: CASEEADTQYF

len: 15
v_gene: TRBV6-5
CDR3aa: CASSYMGPLTDTQYF

len: 17
v_gene: TRBV19
CDR3aa: CASSIYSQGAKTSPLHF

len: 14
v_gene: TRBV19
CDR3aa: CASKIGTTEYGYTF

len: 14
v_gene: TRBV5-1
CDR3aa: CASSQGQGLTEAFF